This T cell receptor beta chain was identified in a study of blood T cell repertoires in COVID-19. Study-level information: Acute-phase and convalescent COVID-19 samples originated in the United States, Italy and Spain.

Participants were aged 18 to 89 years from roughly 26 US areas. Exposed enrollees encountered a COVID-19 case at some point within 2 weeks before study entry. The CDR3 is made up of 13 amino acids. The germline V gene has CDR1 SGHNT and CDR2 YENEEA. V lost 3 bases, J lost 6 bases, and 2 bases stayed unmatched. Per the authors' pipeline: Nucleated cell number was recorded as an estimate derived from reference gene primer amplification. Assay used: immunoSEQ multiplex PCR; TCRdb lists only in-frame clones, some missing. The V and J calls and the clone size are those of that table, but D and trimming were determined from the DNA. The sample has around 340,000 clones, approximately 91% seen once.

The sequenced sample was PBMCs or T cells enriched from blood (not recorded which). The source is a woman aged 25 to 39 who had been exposed to COVID-19. This chain joins TRBV11-3 and TRBJ1-1, with TRBD1 matching 9 bases. CDR3 DNA sequence: TGTGCCAGCAGCTTCACAGGGGGCGCTGAAGCTTTCTTT. This translates into CASSFTGGAEAFF.